The text below deals with one T cell receptor (beta chain). The data belong to a study of OX40 agonist ivuxolimab in advanced cancers. As for the study in general: Of the patients, three showed partial responses, one with hepatocellular carcinoma and two with cutaneous melanoma.

CDR3 size: 17 residues. CDR1 and CDR2 (germline): LGHNA, YSLEER. V shed 1 base, J shed 6 bases, and the junction held 9 bases outside the gene matches. TCRdb keeps only in-frame clones here, not all; method: immunoSEQ multiplex PCR. This sample has 55,000 to 70,000 clones, with more than 70% found just once. The TCR was taken from an adult with an advanced solid tumor such as melanoma, head and neck, liver or kidney cancer. Sample: CD4+ or CD8+ T cells sorted from blood, taken in a trial of the OX40 agonist ivuxolimab. The chain couples TRBV4-3 to TRBJ2-2; 9 nucleotides agree with TRBD1. The CDR3 DNA follows: TGCGCCAGCAGCCAAGCGGGACAGGGCCTTTGGGCCGGGGAGCTGTTTTTT. As protein: CASSQAGQGLWAGELFF.